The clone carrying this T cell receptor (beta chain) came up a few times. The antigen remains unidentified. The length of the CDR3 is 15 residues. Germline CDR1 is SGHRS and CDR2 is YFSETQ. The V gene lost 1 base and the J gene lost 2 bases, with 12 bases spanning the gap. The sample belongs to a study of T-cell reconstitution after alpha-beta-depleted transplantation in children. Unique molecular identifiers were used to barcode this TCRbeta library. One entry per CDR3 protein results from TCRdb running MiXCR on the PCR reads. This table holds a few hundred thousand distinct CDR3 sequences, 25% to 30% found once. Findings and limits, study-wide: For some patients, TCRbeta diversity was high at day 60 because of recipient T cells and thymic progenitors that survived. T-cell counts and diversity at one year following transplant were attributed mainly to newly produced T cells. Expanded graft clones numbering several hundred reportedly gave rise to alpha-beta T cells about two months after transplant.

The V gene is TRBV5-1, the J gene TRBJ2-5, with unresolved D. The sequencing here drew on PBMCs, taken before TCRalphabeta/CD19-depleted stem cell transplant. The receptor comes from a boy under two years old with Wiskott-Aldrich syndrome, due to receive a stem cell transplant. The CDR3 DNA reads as TGCGCCAGCAGCTTGCGAGGACCTTCGCAAGAGACCCAGTACTTC. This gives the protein CASSLRGPSQETQYF.